This T cell receptor beta chain was sequenced in a study of blood T cell repertoires in COVID-19. The wider study: The study drew acute and convalescent COVID-19 samples from the United States, Italy and Spain.

Sequencing was performed with immunoSEQ multiplex PCR; in TCRdb, only in-frame clones are kept and a portion is missing. The sample includes about 370,000 clones, around 87% seen only once; the top ten take about 10%. There are 15 residues in the CDR3. Trimming removed 1 base from V and 3 bases from J, with 13 bases in between. CDR1 is LNHDA, CDR2 SQIVND, per germline (reference sequence). During active infection, Seattle patients enrolled and were then monitored through disease. This sequence originates from a woman younger than 45 with COVID-19, enrolled during active disease. The sequenced sample was peripheral blood. The chain joins TRBV19 to TRBJ2-7, with TRBD1 as a possible D gene (6 bases). CDR3 DNA: TGTGCCAGTAGTATAGGTAATCTAGGGGGCTACGAGCAGTACTTC. Translated, it gives CASSIGNLGGYEQYF.